Shown below are 13 T cell receptor beta chains from a single sample sequenced in a study of cytomegalovirus exposure and HLA in healthy donors. 60 Vbeta and 13 Jbeta primers were used in PCR. Generated by immunoSEQ multiplex PCR, the TCRdb table keeps only in-frame clones and is missing some. This table has about 150,000 clones, approximately 83% appearing once. Specimen: PBMCs. The receptors stem from a male donor in good health and CMV-seronegative.

This clone was seen just once. This chain uses TRBV6-9 with TRBJ2-1; TRBD1 aligns across 10 bases. The CDR3 loop spans 18 amino acids. Germline V gives CDR1 MNHGY, CDR2 SVAAGI. Germline trimming cut 8 bases from V and 5 bases from J; bases unmatched to any gene: 18. The CDR3 DNA sequence: TGTGCCAGCCTTTTCCCGGGACAGGGGTTGGAGTTCCACAATGAGCAGTTCTTC. It is translated as CASLFPGQGLEFHNEQFF.

The chain joins TRBV2 to TRBJ1-5, with 7 bases aligning to TRBD1. Unmatched junction bases numbered 4, after V lost 6 bases and J lost 2 bases. The CDR3 runs 14 residues. CDR1 is SNHLY, CDR2 FYNNEI, per germline. The CDR3 DNA sequence: TGTGCCAGCAGGGCCACAGGGGGCAATCAGCCCCAGCATTTT. Amino acids: CASRATGGNQPQHF.

This chain uses TRBV7-9 with TRBJ1-4; D gene unclear. Germline lookup yields CDR1 SEHNR and CDR2 FQNEAQ (reference sequence). V gave up 1 base and J gave up 4 bases, with 16 bases separating them. The CDR3 runs to 17 residues. The CDR3 DNA follows: TGTGCCAGCAGCTTAGAAGGCCCCGGGAATTTTAATGAAAAACTGTTTTTT. This codes for CASSLEGPGNFNEKLFF.

The rearrangement links TRBV2 to TRBJ1-5; tentatively, D is TRBD1 (6 bases). The V end was cut by 1 base, the J end by 6 bases, with 13 bases between. Germline V gene lookup returns CDR1 SNHLY and CDR2 FYNNEI. The CDR3 is made up of 15 amino acids. The CDR3 spells CASSEGRGRIQPQHF. In nucleotides, the CDR3 is TGTGCCAGCAGTGAAGGCAGGGGTAGGATTCAGCCCCAGCATTTT. Using reference TRBV2 and TRBJ1-5 for the parts outside the CDR3, the full variable domain is EPEVTQTPSHQVTQMGQEVILRCVPISNHLYFYWYRQILGQKVEFLVSFYNNEISEKSEIFDDQFSVERPDGSNFTLKIRSTKLEDSAMYFCASSEGRGRIQPQHFGDGTRLSIL.

This chain uses TRBV11-2 with TRBJ2-1, with 10 bases matching TRBD2. V was clipped by 1 base and J by 0 bases; unmatched bases: 6. The CDR3 extends over 18 amino acids. Germline V gene lookup returns CDR1 SGHAT and CDR2 FQNNGV. CDR3 residues: CASSLGSGGASSYNEQFF. The CDR3 coding sequence is TGTGCCAGCAGCTTAGGAAGCGGGGGGGCCAGCTCCTACAATGAGCAGTTCTTC.

This clone has just one count. This chain links TRBV19 with TRBJ1-2, with D possibly being TRBD1 (6 bases). The CDR3 loop spans 13 amino acids. CDR1 and CDR2 from the germline V gene are LNHDA and SQIVND (reference sequence). Trimming shortened V by 1 base and J by 6 bases, and 9 bases separated the two germline ends. This chain's CDR3 is CASSIGTGNGYTF. The CDR3 coding sequence is TGTGCCAGTAGTATAGGTACAGGGAATGGCTACACCTTC.

This chain connects TRBV6-5 to TRBJ2-3; 7 bases map to TRBD1. Germline V gene data show CDR1 as MNHEY and CDR2 as SVGAGI. Trimming took 4 bases from V and 7 from J; bases not matched to a gene: 11. CDR3 length: 15 residues. CDR3 DNA sequence: TGTGCCAGCAGTTCCAGGGACAGTGTTGCTTATACGCAGTATTTT. Amino acid sequence: CASSSRDSVAYTQYF.

CDR3 DNA sequence: TGTGCCAGCAGCTCGATAGTCGGGAAGTTGTTTTTT. This encodes CASSSIVGKLFF. The rearrangement uses TRBV7-7 and TRBJ2-2; a possible D gene is TRBD2 (5 bases). Germline V gene data show CDR1 as SSHAT and CDR2 as FNYEAQ (reference sequence). Trimming removed 4 bases at V and 15 bases at J, with 15 bases between. The CDR3 extends over 12 amino acids.

Only one count was recorded for this clone. The chain is built from TRBV6-5 and TRBJ1-6; D possibly corresponds to TRBD1 (6 bases). The CDR3 covers 13 residues. The ends were cut back, 4 bases at V and 9 bases at J, with 10 bases in the middle. Germline V gives CDR1 MNHEY, CDR2 SVGAGI. The CDR3 reads CASSSTGSSPLHF. The CDR3 nucleotides read TGTGCCAGCAGTTCCACAGGGAGTTCACCCCTCCACTTT.

The chain links TRBV5-4 to TRBJ2-1; 13 positions match TRBD2. The CDR3 spans 16 residues. Germline values: CDR1 SGHNT, CDR2 YYREEE (reference sequence). V lost 4 bases to trimming and J lost 10 bases; unmatched junction nucleotides: 11. CDR3 residues: CASSSGLAGVSVEQFF. The CDR3 coding sequence is TGTGCCAGCAGCAGCGGACTAGCGGGGGTGTCAGTCGAGCAGTTCTTC.

The chain has TRBV28 and TRBJ2-5, with 7 bases aligning to TRBD2. CDR1 and CDR2 (germline): MDHEN, SYDVKM. Unmatched junction bases numbered 10, after V lost 5 bases and J lost 1 base. CDR3 length equals 16 residues. CDR3 DNA: TGTGCCAGCAGTCCTGGGGGGAGGGCCCTCCAAGAGACCCAGTACTTC. It yields the protein CASSPGGRALQETQYF.

This clone appeared a single time. The chain is built from TRBV7-2 and TRBJ1-2; TRBD1 is a possible D gene (6 bases). Germline V gives CDR1 SGHTA, CDR2 FQGNSA. V lost 2 bases and J lost 4, with 14 bases in between. This CDR3 comprises 15 residues. This CDR3 reads CASSLILGGGYGYTF. DNA of the CDR3: TGTGCCAGCAGCTTAATCTTGGGAGGGGGCTATGGCTACACCTTC.

This clone was picked up a small number of times. Here the CDR3 DNA reads TGTGCCTGGAGCCTCTCGACAGGGGCCCGAACACCCCTCCACTTT. This encodes CAWSLSTGARTPLHF. The J gene is TRBJ1-6, the V gene TRBV30, with 8 positions matching TRBD1. Unmatched junction bases numbered 12, after V lost 3 bases and J lost 11 bases. Germline V gives CDR1 GTSNPN, CDR2 SVGIG (reference sequence). The CDR3 runs 15 residues.